This T cell receptor beta chain was captured in a study of tumor and adjacent non-tumor tissue in lung cancer. TCRbeta libraries were built with three rounds of nested PCR, modified from ARM-PCR. MiXCR, applied by TCRdb to the multiplex PCR reads, yields one record per CDR3 protein. Here the sample spans approximately 120,000 distinct CDR3 sequences, around three fifths being singletons. Regarding this clonotype: Its antigen is not identified.

Findings and limits, study-wide: Tumor repertoires had a smaller top 100 clone share than normal lung.

No cell sorting was done before RNA was extracted from the tissue. Germline V lookup: CDR1 SGHNT, CDR2 YENEEA. This CDR3 region has 14 residues. The receptor was derived from a man younger than 40 with non-small cell lung cancer. The chain carries TRBV11-3 and TRBJ2-1, with D tentatively TRBD1 (6 bases). The sample consisted of lung tumor tissue. The CDR3 sequence is CANSLLDRDNEQFF. The DNA for the CDR3 is TGTGCTAACAGCTTGCTGGACAGAGACAATGAGCAGTTCTTC. The entire variable domain, with the rest obtained from reference TRBV11-3 and TRBJ2-1, is as follows: EAGVVQSPRYKIIEKKQPVAFWCNPISGHNTLYWYLQNLGQGPELLIRYENEEAVDDSQLPKDRFSAERLKGVDSTLKIQPAELGDSAVYLCANSLLDRDNEQFFGPGTRLTVL.